Presented here are 8 T cell receptor beta chains from one specimen sequenced in a study of CD8 T cells in ankylosing spondylitis. TCRdb recomputed calls from the 5' RACE reads with MiXCR, one row per CDR3 protein. The data hold approximately 260,000 distinct CDR3 sequences, with 7.5% to 9% observed a single time. The sequenced sample consisted of blood, either unsorted or a sorted T cell fraction (not recorded which). The receptors shown here come from a male donor with ankylosing spondylitis or in good health (not recorded which).

This clonotype was observed many times. The genes are TRBV20-1 and TRBJ1-1; no clear D gene. CDR1 and CDR2 (germline): DFQATT, SNEGSKA (reference sequence). The CDR3 spans 11 residues. The V end was cut by 0 bases, the J end by 11 bases, with 10 bases between. Written as DNA, the CDR3 is TGCAGTGCTAGAGATGCCGGGTGGGCTTTCTTT. Protein product: CSARDAGWAFF.

This clonotype was seen only a few times. This sequence joins TRBV6-5 and TRBJ1-1; 8 positions agree with TRBD1. CDR1 is MNHEY and CDR2 is SVGAGI in the germline V gene. This CDR3 has 17 residues. The J segment lost 2 bases and the V segment lost 4 bases, leaving 12 bases of the junction unmatched. CDR3 in DNA: TGTGCCAGCAGTTCCGAGGGGACAGGCAAATTCAACACTGAAGCTTTCTTT. Translated, it gives CASSSEGTGKFNTEAFF.

V and J are TRBV5-1 and TRBJ2-3; 8 bases agree with TRBD2. The germline V gene encodes CDR1 SGHRS and CDR2 YFSETQ. The CDR3 consists of 15 residues. V shed 4 bases and J 0 bases; nucleotides not matched to a gene: 4. The CDR3 DNA reads as TGCGCCAGCAGCCCCATAGCGGGAAGCACAGATACGCAGTATTTT. It encodes CASSPIAGSTDTQYF.

The V call is TRBV30, the J call TRBJ2-3; D uncertain. V was clipped by 2 bases and J by 0 bases, with 3 bases between them. The CDR3 length is 12 residues. Germline V gene sequence: CDR1 GTSNPN, CDR2 SVGIG (reference sequence). This CDR3 reads CAWSMSTDTQYF. DNA of the CDR3: TGTGCCTGGAGTATGAGCACAGATACGCAGTATTTT.

The V gene is TRBV9, the J gene TRBJ2-2, with D tentatively TRBD1 (6 bases). The V end was cut by 3 bases, the J end by 7 bases, with 22 bases between. CDR1 and CDR2 from the germline V gene are SGDLS and YYNGEE. This CDR3 region has 17 residues. The CDR3 region is CASSGGTYNALSGELFF. In DNA, the CDR3 is TGTGCCAGCAGCGGAGGGACATACAACGCCCTCAGCGGGGAGCTGTTTTTT. The variable domain in full, completed from reference TRBV9 and TRBJ2-2, reads DSGVTQTPKHLITATGQRVTLRCSPRSGDLSVYWYQQSLDQGLQFLIQYYNGEERAKGNILERFSAQQFPDLHSELNLSSLELGDSALYFCASSGGTYNALSGELFFGEGSRLTVL.

This clonotype was seen repeatedly, ten times or more. V gene TRBV19 combines with J gene TRBJ1-1; 9 positions agree with TRBD1. Unmatched junction bases numbered 5, after V lost 10 bases and J lost 5 bases. Per germline, CDR1 LNHDA and CDR2 SQIVND (reference sequence). CDR3 length: 12 amino acids. This CDR3 reads CATKDRGTEAFF. The CDR3 DNA reads TGTGCCACCAAGGACAGGGGTACTGAAGCTTTCTTT. The whole variable domain, remainder taken from reference TRBV19 and TRBJ1-1, is DGGITQSPKYLFRKEGQNVTLSCEQNLNHDAMYWYRQDPGQGLRLIYYSQIVNDFQKGDIAEGYSVSREKKESFPLTVTSAQKNPTAFYLCATKDRGTEAFFGQGTRLTVV.

This clonotype was recorded at least ten times. DNA for the CDR3: TGCGCCAGCAGCCCCACTGAACAGGGGGCGAGTTTCTATGGCTACACCTTC. As protein: CASSPTEQGASFYGYTF. The rearrangement joins TRBV4-3 to TRBJ1-2, with 9 bases fitting TRBD1. Trimming at V came to 4 bases and at J to 4 bases, leaving 13 bases not matched to a gene. Germline-derived CDR1 and CDR2 are LGHNA and YSLEER. This CDR3 region has 17 residues.

In this sample, this clonotype turned up many times. The rearrangement uses TRBV29-1 and TRBJ1-4, with TRBD1 matching 7 bases. The CDR3 consists of 13 residues. V lost 7 bases and J lost 8; bases outside the gene matches: 10. The V gene's germline CDR1 is SQVTM and CDR2 ANQGSEA. CDR3 in amino acids: CSGFDRVGEKLFF. CDR3 DNA sequence: TGCAGCGGTTTCGACAGGGTAGGCGAAAAACTGTTTTTT.